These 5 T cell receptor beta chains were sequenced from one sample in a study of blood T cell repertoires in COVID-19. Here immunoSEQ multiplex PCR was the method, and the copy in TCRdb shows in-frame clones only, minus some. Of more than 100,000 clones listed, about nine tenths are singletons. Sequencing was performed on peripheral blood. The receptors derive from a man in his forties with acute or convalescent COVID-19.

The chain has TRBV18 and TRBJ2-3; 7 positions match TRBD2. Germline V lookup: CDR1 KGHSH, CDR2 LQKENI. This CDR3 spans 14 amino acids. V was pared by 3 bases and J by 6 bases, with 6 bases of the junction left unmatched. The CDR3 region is CASSPGRLADTQYF. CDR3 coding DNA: TGTGCCAGCTCACCTGGGAGACTAGCCGATACGCAGTATTTT.

CDR3 in amino acids: CASSSPGQQETQYF. The CDR3 nucleotides are TGTGCCAGCAGCTCCCCGGGACAACAAGAGACCCAGTACTTC. This chain uses TRBV7-8 with TRBJ2-5; TRBD1 might be the D (6 bases). Germline V CDR1 and CDR2: SGHVS, FQNEAQ. The CDR3 has 14 amino acids. V shed 4 bases and J shed 2 bases, with 11 bases lying between them.

The CDR3 nucleotides read TGTGCCAGCTCACCGACAGGGCACTCTGGGGCCAACGTCCTGACTTTC. It translates to CASSPTGHSGANVLTF. This chain joins TRBV18 and TRBJ2-6; 7 bases are a match to TRBD1. This CDR3 has 16 amino acids. The germline gives CDR1 KGHSH, CDR2 LQKENI. V lost 3 bases and J lost 0; bases outside the gene matches: 2.

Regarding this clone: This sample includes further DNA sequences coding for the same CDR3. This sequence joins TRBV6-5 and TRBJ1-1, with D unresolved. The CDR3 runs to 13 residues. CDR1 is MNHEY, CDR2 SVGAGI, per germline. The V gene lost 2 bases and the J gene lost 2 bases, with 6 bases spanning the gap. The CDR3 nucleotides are TGTGCCAGCAGTTACGGAGGAAACACTGAAGCTTTCTTT. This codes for CASSYGGNTEAFF.

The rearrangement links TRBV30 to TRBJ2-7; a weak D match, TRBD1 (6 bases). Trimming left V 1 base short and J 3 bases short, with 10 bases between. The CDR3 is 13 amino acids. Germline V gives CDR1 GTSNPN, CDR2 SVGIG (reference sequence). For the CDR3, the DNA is TGTGCCTGGAGTGGGGGCAGGGGCTACGAGCAGTACTTC. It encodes CAWSGGRGYEQYF.